This passage covers 15 T cell receptor beta chains from one sample sequenced in a study of CD8+ T cells in alopecia areata. Treatment described: oral pan-JAK inhibitor, 5-10 mg twice daily. Following RNA extraction, reverse transcription yielded cDNA that acted as the sequencing template. Sequenced by immunoSEQ multiplex PCR; TCRdb stores in-frame clones only, minus some. Among 90,000 to 150,000 clones listed, 53% were seen once. The source material was CD4+ T cells sorted from blood, sampled at week 4, from a patient treated with tofacitinib. All receptors derive from a human donor with alopecia areata.

This clone was seen a handful of times. This chain uses TRBV30 with TRBJ1-1, with D hard to call. Germline assignment: CDR1 GTSNPN and CDR2 SVGIG (reference sequence). This CDR3 comprises 11 residues. V was pared by 7 bases and J by 5 bases, with 11 bases between. CDR3 sequence (DNA): TGTGCCTCCTCGGGAAGGACTGAAGCTTTCTTT. It yields the protein CASSGRTEAFF.

The rearrangement joins TRBV29-1 to TRBJ1-2; 7 nucleotides align to TRBD1. CDR1 is SQVTM and CDR2 is ANQGSEA in the germline V gene. V lost 0 bases and J lost 2; bases outside the gene matches: 12. The CDR3 sequence is 17 residues long. The CDR3 protein is CSVEDRGAGGRNYGYTF. In DNA, the CDR3 is TGCAGCGTTGAAGATCGCGGGGCAGGGGGGAGGAACTATGGCTACACCTTC.

The genes are TRBV5-1 and TRBJ2-5; D perhaps matches TRBD1 (7 bases). Trimming left V 0 bases short and J 0 bases short, with 9 bases between. CDR1 is SGHRS, CDR2 YFSETQ, per germline. The CDR3 is 15 amino acids. The CDR3 sequence is CASSLAGGNQETQYF. In DNA, the CDR3 is TGCGCCAGCAGCTTGGCAGGGGGGAACCAAGAGACCCAGTACTTC.

The V gene is TRBV25-1, the J gene TRBJ1-1; D uncertain. Germline values: CDR1 MGHDK, CDR2 SYGVNS. V was pared by 1 base and J by 3 bases, with 6 bases between. The CDR3 length is 13 residues. CDR3 loop: CASSEFGDTEAFF. CDR3 nucleotides: TGTGCCAGCAGTGAATTCGGCGACACTGAAGCTTTCTTT.

The genes are TRBV29-1 and TRBJ2-1; 8 positions agree with TRBD2. Germline lookup yields CDR1 SQVTM and CDR2 ANQGSEA. The J segment lost 5 bases and the V segment lost 4 bases, leaving 7 bases of the junction unmatched. The CDR3 is made up of 14 amino acids. This CDR3 is CSVARSGGNNEQFF. CDR3 DNA sequence: TGCAGCGTTGCGAGGAGCGGGGGAAACAATGAGCAGTTCTTC.

The gene calls are TRBV5-6 and TRBJ2-7; 12 positions agree with TRBD2. CDR3 length equals 14 residues. CDR1 SGHDT and CDR2 YYEEEE come from the germline V gene. With 6 bases clipped from V and 7 bases from J, the junction kept 8 bases outside the gene matches. CDR3 amino acids: CASIVGLAGEEQYF. Here the CDR3 DNA reads TGTGCCAGCATAGTGGGACTAGCGGGCGAGGAGCAGTACTTC.

The chain carries TRBV7-2 and TRBJ1-2, with 12 bases aligning to TRBD1. CDR3 length equals 15 residues. Trimming at V came to 3 bases and at J to 4 bases, leaving 3 bases not matched to a gene. Germline assignment: CDR1 SGHTA and CDR2 FQGNSA. The CDR3 loop reads CASSLGQGAGYGYTF. In nucleotides, the CDR3 is TGTGCCAGCAGCTTGGGACAGGGGGCGGGCTATGGCTACACCTTC. Filled out from reference TRBV7-2 and TRBJ1-2, the complete variable domain reads GAGVSQSPSNKVTEKGKDVELRCDPISGHTALYWYRQSLGQGLEFLIYFQGNSAPDKSGLPSDRFSAERTGGSVSTLTIQRTQQEDSAVYLCASSLGQGAGYGYTFGSGTRLTVV.

The chain recombines TRBV11-2 with TRBJ2-1, with D possibly being TRBD2 (6 bases). This CDR3 comprises 15 residues. Trimming removed 5 bases from V and 0 bases from J, with 11 bases in between. Germline CDR1 and CDR2: SGHAT and FQNNGV. The CDR3 spells CASSLSGVSYNEQFF. The CDR3, as DNA: TGTGCCAGCAGCCTTAGCGGAGTCTCCTACAATGAGCAGTTCTTC. Supplemented by reference TRBV11-2 and TRBJ2-1, the full variable domain reads EAGVAQSPRYKIIEKRQSVAFWCNPISGHATLYWYQQILGQGPKLLIQFQNNGVVDDSQLPKDRFSAERLKGVDSTLKIQPAKLEDSAVYLCASSLSGVSYNEQFFGPGTRLTVL.

This chain links TRBV7-2 with TRBJ2-5; either TRBD1 or TRBD2 may fit D (5 bases each). V lost 1 base to trimming and J lost 5 bases, with 14 bases between them. In germline, CDR1 is SGHTA, CDR2 FQGNSA. The CDR3 totals 15 residues. This CDR3 is CASSLVAGRRETQYF. The DNA of the CDR3 is TGTGCCAGCAGCTTAGTCGCAGGGAGAAGGGAGACCCAGTACTTC.

This chain's CDR3 is CASSLAFGSRRQETQYF. Written as DNA, the CDR3 is TGTGCCAGCAGCTTAGCGTTCGGCAGTCGGAGGCAAGAGACCCAGTACTTC. The rearrangement joins TRBV11-1 to TRBJ2-5, with TRBD2 as a possible D gene (5 bases). The ends were cut back, 0 bases at V and 2 bases at J, with 16 bases in the middle. Germline CDR1 and CDR2: SGHAT and FQDESV (reference sequence). The CDR3 length is 17 residues.

The rearrangement links TRBV29-1 to TRBJ1-2, with a tentative D call TRBD1 (5 bases). CDR1 is SQVTM and CDR2 is ANQGSEA in the germline V gene. V was trimmed by 4 bases and J by 6 bases, leaving 18 bases between them. The CDR3 loop spans 14 amino acids. CDR3 in amino acids: CSVVWARDPNGYTF. As DNA, the CDR3 is TGCAGCGTTGTTTGGGCCAGGGACCCCAATGGCTACACCTTC.

The chain has TRBV27 and TRBJ1-2, with 11 bases aligning to TRBD1. The germline gives CDR1 MNHEY, CDR2 SMNVEV (reference sequence). The CDR3 runs 14 residues. V lost 6 bases and J lost 8; bases outside the gene matches: 8. The CDR3 here is CASRPDRGRGGYTF. CDR3 nucleotide sequence: TGTGCCAGCAGACCGGACAGGGGGCGCGGCGGCTACACCTTC.

This sequence joins TRBV29-1 and TRBJ1-2; D call uncertain. V dropped 7 bases and J dropped 6 bases, with 9 bases sitting between them. The CDR3 extends over 10 amino acids. Germline CDR1 is SQVTM and CDR2 is ANQGSEA. Written as DNA, the CDR3 is TGCAGCGGTCCCGATAATGGCTACACCTTC. Its translation: CSGPDNGYTF.

The V and J genes are TRBV27 and TRBJ1-3; D unresolved. Germline CDR1 and CDR2: MNHEY and SMNVEV (reference sequence). V lost 6 bases, J lost 0 bases, and 9 bases lay in between. CDR3 length: 14 amino acids. This chain's CDR3 is CASSPFVSGNTIYF. The CDR3 region has the DNA TGTGCCAGCAGCCCTTTCGTCTCTGGAAACACCATATATTTT.

This clone has a single count. The J gene is TRBJ1-2, the V gene TRBV29-1; D call uncertain. V lost 3 bases and J lost 6, with 8 bases in between. CDR1 is SQVTM and CDR2 is ANQGSEA in the germline V gene. This CDR3 has 11 residues. DNA for the CDR3: TGCAGCGTTGAGGGAAACGATGGCTACACCTTC. Protein: CSVEGNDGYTF.